Sequencing of this T cell receptor beta chain was carried out in a study of blood T cell repertoires in COVID-19. Study summary: Sites in the United States, Italy and Spain provided acute and convalescent COVID-19 samples. Nucleic acid was either cDNA or gDNA, and it came from T cells, B-cell-depleted T cells, or PBMCs.

Study processing details: From reference gene primer amplification, estimates of nucleated cell counts were derived. Generated by immunoSEQ multiplex PCR, the TCRdb table keeps only in-frame clones and is missing some. V and J calls and clone size are as listed in that table; D and trimming were resolved from the DNA. The sample records 150,000 to 160,000 clones, 80% to 90% being singletons. The source material was peripheral blood. The receptor's source is a woman in her thirties or forties with acute or convalescent COVID-19.

In nucleotides, the CDR3 is TGCGCCAGCAGCCAAGATATGCAGGGGTGGTCTGAAGCTTTCTTT. It specifies CASSQDMQGWSEAFF. The chain is built from TRBV4-1 and TRBJ1-1; the D gene is possibly TRBD1 (6 bases). Trimming pared 0 bases from V and 6 bases from J, leaving 14 bases between. Germline-derived CDR1 and CDR2 are MGHRA and YSYEKL. The CDR3 runs to 15 residues.